This T cell receptor beta chain was identified in a study of Tregs in tolerant kidney transplant recipients. Findings and caveats of the study: This study did not directly address biological reproducibility. Validation in larger populations is needed because few patients were studied.

Unstimulated regulatory T cells (CD4+CD25+CD127-), CD4+CD25- non-regulatory cells, CD4 and CD8 cells were FACS-sorted from thawed PBMCs. The protocol was immunoSEQ multiplex PCR, while the TCRdb copy is restricted to in-frame clones and leaves out a portion. The data show 92,000 or so clones, approximately 90% seen once. This CDR3 is 15 amino acids long. Germline CDR1 LNHNV, CDR2 YYDKDF (reference sequence). V was clipped by 5 bases and J by 4 bases; unmatched bases: 7. In regard to this clone: Its antigen is unidentified.

The V call is TRBV15, the J call TRBJ2-1; TRBD2 agrees at 8 bases. This receptor was obtained from a human donor in good health. The material sequenced was CD8+ T cells from blood. The CDR3: CATSPRLAIYNEQFF. The CDR3 DNA sequence: TGTGCCACCAGCCCTAGACTAGCGATTTACAATGAGCAGTTCTTC.